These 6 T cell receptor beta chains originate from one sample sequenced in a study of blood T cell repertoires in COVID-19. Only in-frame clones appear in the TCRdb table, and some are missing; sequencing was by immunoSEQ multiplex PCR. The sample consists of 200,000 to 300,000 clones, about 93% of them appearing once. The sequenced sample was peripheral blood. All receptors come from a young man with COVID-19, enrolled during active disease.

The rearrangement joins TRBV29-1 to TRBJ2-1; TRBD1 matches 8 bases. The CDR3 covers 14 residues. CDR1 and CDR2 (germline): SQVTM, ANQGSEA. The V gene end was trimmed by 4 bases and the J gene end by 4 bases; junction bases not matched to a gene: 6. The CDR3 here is CSVGGTGHYNEQFF. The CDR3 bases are TGCAGCGTTGGGGGGACAGGTCATTACAATGAGCAGTTCTTC.

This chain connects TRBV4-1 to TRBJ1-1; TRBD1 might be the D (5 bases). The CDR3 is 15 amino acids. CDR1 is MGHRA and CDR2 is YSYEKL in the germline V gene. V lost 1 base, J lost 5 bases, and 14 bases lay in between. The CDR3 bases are TGCGCCAGCAGCCAAGTTCAGGGATCAGGGACTGAAGCTTTCTTT. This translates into CASSQVQGSGTEAFF.

The DNA of the CDR3 is TGTGCCAGCAGCTCGACTCAAGGGGGAGCCCATAATGAAAAACTGTTTTTT. This sequence encodes CASSSTQGGAHNEKLFF. The V call is TRBV7-9, the J call TRBJ1-4; maybe TRBD1 (6 bases). The CDR3 totals 17 residues. Germline CDR1 and CDR2: SEHNR and FQNEAQ (reference sequence). V lost 4 bases to trimming and J lost 4 bases, with 19 bases between them.

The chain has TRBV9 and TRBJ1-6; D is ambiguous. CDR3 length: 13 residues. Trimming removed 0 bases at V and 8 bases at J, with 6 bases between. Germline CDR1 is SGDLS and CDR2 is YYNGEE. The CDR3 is CASSVAMDSPLHF. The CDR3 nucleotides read TGTGCCAGCAGCGTAGCTATGGATTCACCCCTCCACTTT.

CDR3 loop: CASSSRTSGGFDEQYF. DNA of the CDR3: TGTGCCAGCAGCTCGCGGACTAGCGGGGGGTTTGACGAGCAGTACTTC. The chain has TRBV7-9 and TRBJ2-7; TRBD2 aligns across 14 bases. With V trimmed by 4 bases and J by 5 bases, 7 bases remained unmatched. Per the germline V gene, CDR1 is SEHNR and CDR2 is FQNEAQ (reference sequence). The CDR3 extends over 16 amino acids. The complete variable domain, with remaining parts taken from reference TRBV7-9 and TRBJ2-7, reads DTGVSQNPRHKITKRGQNVTFRCDPISEHNRLYWYRQTLGQGPEFLTYFQNEAQLEKSRLLSDRFSAERPKGSFSTLEIQRTEQGDSAMYLCASSSRTSGGFDEQYFGPGTRLTVT.

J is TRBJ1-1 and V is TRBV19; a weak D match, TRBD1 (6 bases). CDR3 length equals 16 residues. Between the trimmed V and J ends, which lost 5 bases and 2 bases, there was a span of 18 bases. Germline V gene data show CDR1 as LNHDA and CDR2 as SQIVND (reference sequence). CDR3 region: CASSPKARTANTEAFF. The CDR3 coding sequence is TGTGCCAGTAGTCCCAAGGCGAGGACAGCAAACACTGAAGCTTTCTTT.